This T cell receptor (beta chain) was recovered during a study of cytomegalovirus exposure and HLA in healthy donors. In regard to this clone: No antigen is known for it.

Findings and limits, study-wide: Later on, analysis showed that most CMV-associated TCR beta chains appeared to be HLA-restricted. Listed as cytomegalovirus-associated were 164 TCR beta chains. Relative to the approximately 680-donor mean, N-insertions were reportedly fewer in an Asian-associated ancestry cluster in a later analysis.

CDR1 and CDR2 (germline): MNHEY, SMNVEV (reference sequence). The V gene lost 11 bases and the J gene lost 4 bases, with 17 bases spanning the gap. The CDR3 length is 14 residues. Both 60 Vbeta primers and 13 Jbeta primers went into the PCR. Here immunoSEQ multiplex PCR was the method, and the copy in TCRdb shows in-frame clones only, minus some. The sample contains some 140,000 clones, over 70% of which appear only once. The TCR sequence derives from a young woman in good health and CMV-seronegative. Sequenced material: PBMCs. The rearrangement links TRBV27 to TRBJ1-4; perhaps TRBD1 as D (6 bases). As DNA, the CDR3 is TGTGCCTCACGACCAGGGGAACATAATGAAAAACTGTTTTTT. Its translation: CASRPGEHNEKLFF.